The present T cell receptor (beta chain) was sequenced within a study of vaccination effects on CD4 cells after COVID-19. Some clones are missing from TCRdb's copy, which holds only in-frame ones; the method was immunoSEQ multiplex PCR. The sample shows roughly 24,000 clones, around four fifths of them seen only once. Antigen-specific CD4+ T cells expanded by the ViraFEST assay with viral peptide pools were then sequenced. Following a roughly 10-day culture, CD4+ T cells were purified. The vaccine given was either BNT162b2 or mRNA-1273, in two doses. On this clone: Its antigen is undetermined.

CDR3 size: 11 residues. V was clipped by 7 bases and J by 6 bases, with 13 bases between them. CDR1 is DFQATT, CDR2 SNEGSKA, per germline (reference sequence). The clonotype was recovered from a human donor who received a COVID-19 vaccine. Sequencing was performed on CD4+ T cells from PBMCs cultured with HCoV-NL63 spike peptides, taken after COVID-19 vaccination. The chain is built from TRBV20-1 and TRBJ2-7; D gene ambiguous. CDR3 DNA sequence: TGCAGTGTGCACCGATTGGGCGAGCAGTACTTC. Translating gives CSVHRLGEQYF.